This T cell receptor beta chain comes out of a study of cytomegalovirus exposure and HLA in healthy donors. As concerns this clone: Its antigen is not identified.

The PCR was carried out with 60 Vbeta primers and 13 Jbeta primers. TCRdb keeps only in-frame clones here, not all; method: immunoSEQ multiplex PCR. The sample contains about 84,000 clones, about 87% of which appear only once. With 8 bases removed from V and 1 base from J, the gap between germline ends came to 5 bases. The CDR3 totals 11 residues. In germline, CDR1 is MDHEN, CDR2 SYDVKM. Broader study findings: Earlier analysis found most TCR beta V segments productive about 90% or about 30% of the time. A few CMV-associated chains were confirmed in vitro to be specific for CMV antigens.

Sequenced: PBMCs. This sequence joins TRBV28 and TRBJ1-1; D is ambiguous. The receptor was derived from a man aged 18 to 29 in good health and CMV-seronegative. The CDR3 loop reads CASHSNTEAFF. The CDR3 DNA follows: TGTGCCAGCCATTCGAACACTGAAGCTTTCTTT.